The present TCR beta chain was sequenced within a study of regulatory T cells in long-lasting Graves disease. Arm-PCR with iRepertoire HTBI primers amplified the CDR3 regions for these TCR beta libraries. TCRdb re-called the multiplex PCR reads through MiXCR, storing one row per CDR3 protein. The sample consists of approximately 470,000 distinct CDR3 sequences, less than 25% of them appearing once. This clonotype was picked up a small number of times. Its antigen remains unidentified. Time point specified: persistent/refractory GD, antithyroid drugs over 5 years with positive TRAb. After RNA was extracted from PBMCs, the TCR library was made from it. The V segment lost 3 bases and the J segment 4 bases; nucleotides outside the gene matches: 3. Germline-derived CDR1 and CDR2 are MGHRA and YSYEKL. CDR3 length: 14 residues. Overall study findings and caveats: Accuracy was possibly reduced by small sample size.

The sequenced sample was peripheral blood mononuclear cells (PBMCs), obtained when the disease was refractory, from a patient treated with antithyroid drugs. This chain links TRBV4-1 with TRBJ2-5; the match to TRBD1 covers 9 bases. This sequence originates from a female donor with Graves disease. In nucleotides, the CDR3 is TGCGCCAGCAGCCACCGACAGGGGGGAGAGACCCAGTACTTC. The encoded protein is CASSHRQGGETQYF.